A single sample is the source of the 26 T cell receptor beta chains below, sequenced in a study of T-cell reconstitution after alpha-beta-depleted transplantation in children. Unique molecular identifiers featured in how the TCRbeta library was prepared. MiXCR, run by TCRdb on the PCR reads, gives a single entry per CDR3 protein. The sample has fewer than 500,000 distinct CDR3 sequences, roughly 44% seen once. The source was PBMCs, collected before TCRalphabeta/CD19-depleted stem cell transplant. Receptors were obtained from a girl aged 2 to 10 with aplastic anemia, due to receive a stem cell transplant.

V usage is TRBV20-1 and J usage is TRBJ2-1; either TRBD1 or TRBD2 may supply D (6 bases each). The V and J ends lost 0 bases and 2 bases respectively, with 17 bases between them. The CDR3 has 17 amino acids. Germline loops: CDR1 DFQATT, CDR2 SNEGSKA (reference sequence). The CDR3 is CSAREGARDNPYNEQFF. CDR3 nucleotide sequence: TGCAGTGCTAGAGAGGGCGCGCGGGACAATCCCTACAATGAGCAGTTCTTC.

The V gene is TRBV5-1, the J gene TRBJ2-7; TRBD2 matches at 9 bases. The length of the CDR3 is 17 residues. Germline CDR1 is SGHRS and CDR2 is YFSETQ. J gave up 1 base and V 2 bases, and 10 bases lay outside the gene matches. CDR3 sequence reads: CASSLRLAGNVSYEQYF. Here the CDR3 DNA reads TGCGCCAGCAGCTTAAGGCTAGCGGGGAACGTTTCCTACGAGCAGTACTTC. Variable domain in full (rest from reference TRBV5-1 and TRBJ2-7): KAGVTQTPRYLIKTRGQQVTLSCSPISGHRSVSWYQQTPGQGLQFLFEYFSETQRNKGNFPGRFSGRQFSNSRSEMNVSTLELGDSALYLCASSLRLAGNVSYEQYFGPGTRLTVT.

The rearrangement uses TRBV21-1 and TRBJ2-5; TRBD1 is the table's D call and was not checked against the DNA. TRBV21-1 is a known pseudogene. CDR3 size: 17 residues. CDR3 nucleotide sequence: TGTGCCAGCAGCAAAACCCAAGGAGACAGGGGCTTGGAGACCCAGTACTTC. This translates into CASSKTQGDRGLETQYF.

This clonotype showed up just a few times. The chain links TRBV14 to TRBJ2-3, with 12 bases matching TRBD2. In germline, CDR1 is SGHDN, CDR2 FVKESK. CDR3 length: 18 residues. V shed 4 bases and J 1 base; nucleotides not matched to a gene: 9. CDR3 sequence (DNA): TGTGCCAGCAGCCCGAAACTAGCGGGAGGAGGGGGCACAGATACGCAGTATTTT. It encodes CASSPKLAGGGGTDTQYF.

The CDR3 DNA follows: TGCAGTGCTGGGGACAGTGATCCCACCAATGAGCAGTTCTTC. This codes for CSAGDSDPTNEQFF. This chain joins TRBV20-1 and TRBJ2-1; TRBD1 agrees at 7 bases. The CDR3 has 14 residues. V lost 5 bases to trimming and J lost 6 bases; unmatched junction nucleotides: 10. Germline CDR1 DFQATT, CDR2 SNEGSKA (reference sequence).

The sample holds many counts of this clonotype. CDR3 in amino acids: CASSQGGGWYTGELFF. The CDR3 nucleotides are TGCGCCAGCAGCCAGGGAGGGGGATGGTACACCGGGGAGCTGTTTTTT. The chain has TRBV4-1 and TRBJ2-2, with a weak D call TRBD2 (7 bases). CDR1 and CDR2 from the germline V gene are MGHRA and YSYEKL. V gave up 3 bases and J gave up 3 bases, with 14 bases separating them. The length of the CDR3 is 16 residues.

The chain has TRBV7-9 and TRBJ2-7; D possibly corresponds to TRBD1 (8 bases). Germline CDR1 and CDR2: SEHNR and FQNEAQ (reference sequence). The germline V and J ends were trimmed by 0 bases and 1 base, with 10 bases remaining between them. The CDR3 runs to 15 residues. CDR3 nucleotide sequence: TGTGCCAGCAGCTTAGCACAGGGGGGGTCCTACGAGCAGTACTTC. Protein: CASSLAQGGSYEQYF.

A note on this clonotype: This may be a read error: a much more frequent sequence differs by one nucleotide. This chain joins TRBV27 and TRBJ2-3; D is possibly TRBD2 (5 bases). With 5 bases removed from V and 7 bases from J, the gap between germline ends came to 16 bases. Germline values: CDR1 MNHEY, CDR2 SMNVEV (reference sequence). The CDR3 is 14 amino acids. CDR3 sequence (DNA): TGTGCCAGCAGTCCCGTGGACTCCTCCTATACGCAGTATTTT. This translates into CASSPVDSSYTQYF.

This clonotype has only a few counts. The chain joins TRBV7-2 to TRBJ2-1; TRBD2 matches 8 bases. V lost 4 bases, J lost 2 bases, and 7 bases stayed unmatched. The germline V gene encodes CDR1 SGHTA and CDR2 FQGNSA. CDR3 length: 16 residues. In DNA, the CDR3 is TGTGCCAGCAGCTCCCAATCGGGACTAGCCTACAATGAGCAGTTCTTC. Protein sequence: CASSSQSGLAYNEQFF.

This chain joins TRBV20-1 and TRBJ1-2, with TRBD1 matching 8 bases. This CDR3 comprises 14 residues. The J segment lost 2 bases and the V segment lost 6 bases, leaving 8 bases of the junction unmatched. Per the germline V gene, CDR1 is DFQATT and CDR2 is SNEGSKA (reference sequence). In nucleotides, the CDR3 is TGCAGTGCCCCCGGACAGGGTTCCAACTATGGCTACACCTTC. This translates into CSAPGQGSNYGYTF.

The chain couples TRBV6-2 or TRBV6-3 to TRBJ2-7; 8 bases agree with TRBD2. V shed 8 bases, J shed 3 bases, and the junction held 3 bases outside the gene matches. The CDR3 length is 12 residues. CDR1 is MNHEY and CDR2 is SVGEGT in the germline V gene. As DNA, the CDR3 is TGTGCCAGCCTAAGCGGGAGCTACGAGCAGTACTTC. It yields the protein CASLSGSYEQYF.

The chain combines TRBV7-2 with TRBJ2-7; no clear D. CDR1 is SGHTA, CDR2 FQGNSA, per germline. V gave up 1 base and J gave up 2 bases, with 6 bases separating them. The CDR3 covers 13 residues. The CDR3 nucleotides are TGTGCCAGCAGCTTAGTAAAAGCCTACGAGCAGTACTTC. This encodes CASSLVKAYEQYF.

This clonotype was detected only a few times. This chain joins TRBV20-1 and TRBJ2-3; the D gene is possibly TRBD2 (5 bases). Germline assignment: CDR1 DFQATT and CDR2 SNEGSKA (reference sequence). This CDR3 contains 15 residues. V gave up 3 bases and J gave up 1 base, with 14 bases separating them. The chain's CDR3 is CSASGRLGGTDTQYF. Here the CDR3 DNA reads TGCAGTGCTAGTGGAAGACTGGGAGGCACAGATACGCAGTATTTT.

This chain links TRBV6-5 with TRBJ2-5, with D tentatively TRBD2 (6 bases). The germline V gene has CDR1 MNHEY and CDR2 SVGAGI. This CDR3 comprises 14 residues. The ends were cut back, 2 bases at V and 5 bases at J, with 12 bases in the middle. This CDR3 reads CASSYIGGVETQYF. CDR3 DNA sequence: TGTGCCAGCAGTTACATTGGCGGGGTGGAGACCCAGTACTTC.

In DNA, the CDR3 is TGTGCCAGCAGCCTGGGGAACGGGGCGTCGTACGAGCAGTACTTC. This encodes CASSLGNGASYEQYF. This rearrangement joins TRBV7-8 to TRBJ2-7; possibly TRBD1 or TRBD2 for D (5 bases each). The CDR3 totals 15 residues. V lost 5 bases and J 4 bases, leaving 18 bases between the germline ends. Germline CDR1 reads SGHVS; CDR2 reads FQNEAQ.

In this sample, this clonotype turned up many times. This chain joins TRBV20-1 and TRBJ2-7; TRBD1 aligns across 10 bases. Germline V CDR1 and CDR2: DFQATT, SNEGSKA (reference sequence). There are 13 residues in the CDR3. The V gene end was trimmed by 5 bases and the J gene end by 0 bases; junction bases not matched to a gene: 1. Here the CDR3 reads CSAGTGVSYEQYF. CDR3 nucleotides: TGCAGTGCTGGGACAGGGGTCTCCTACGAGCAGTACTTC.

As concerns this clonotype: Sequence at one end of the junction differs from germline and may be a read error. This chain joins TRBV5-1 and TRBJ2-5; the D call may be TRBD1 or TRBD2 (5 bases each). Germline loops: CDR1 SGHRS, CDR2 YFSETQ. The CDR3 extends over 15 amino acids. Written as DNA, the CDR3 is TGCGCCACCAGCTTTCACCCGGGACCCAAAGAGACCCAGTACTTC. Its translation: CATSFHPGPKETQYF.

The chain employs TRBV29-1 and TRBJ2-1, with D possibly being TRBD1 or TRBD2 (5 bases each). The CDR3 spans 14 residues. Germline V gives CDR1 SQVTM, CDR2 ANQGSEA. The V gene lost 7 bases and the J gene lost 4 bases, with 17 bases spanning the gap. CDR3 coding DNA: TGCAGCGGGGAACCCGGGACGCCTTACAATGAGCAGTTCTTC. Its translation: CSGEPGTPYNEQFF.

The chain recombines TRBV4-1 with TRBJ2-7; D uncertain. The V end lost 0 bases, the J end lost 6 bases, and 9 bases lay between the germline ends. The CDR3 is made up of 13 amino acids. The germline V gene encodes CDR1 MGHRA and CDR2 YSYEKL. The CDR3 loop is CASSQDGPLEQYF. Written as DNA, the CDR3 is TGCGCCAGCAGCCAAGATGGGCCCCTCGAGCAGTACTTC.

J is TRBJ2-1 and V is TRBV20-1; 11 positions match TRBD2. Germline trimming cut 6 bases from V and 1 base from J; bases unmatched to any gene: 8. This CDR3 is 16 amino acids long. CDR1 is DFQATT and CDR2 is SNEGSKA in the germline V gene (reference sequence). The CDR3 is CSARTRTSGSYNEQFF. CDR3 bases: TGCAGTGCCCGTACCCGGACTAGCGGGTCCTACAATGAGCAGTTCTTC.

J is TRBJ2-7 and V is TRBV27; D might be TRBD2 (6 bases). The ends were cut back, 0 bases at V and 3 bases at J, with 9 bases in the middle. The CDR3 sequence is 14 residues long. The germline gives CDR1 MNHEY, CDR2 SMNVEV (reference sequence). The CDR3 DNA reads TGTGCCAGCAGTTTATCTAGCGGCGGCTACGAGCAGTACTTC. Amino acids: CASSLSSGGYEQYF.

This chain links TRBV4-3 with TRBJ2-3; 14 bases align to TRBD2. CDR3 length: 19 amino acids. Trimming took 0 bases from V and 2 from J; bases not matched to a gene: 7. The germline V gene encodes CDR1 LGHNA and CDR2 YSLEER. CDR3 protein: CASSQDLRLAGGPTDTQYF. CDR3 sequence (DNA): TGCGCCAGCAGCCAAGATCTGAGACTAGCGGGAGGGCCCACAGATACGCAGTATTTT.

This clonotype was seen ten or more times. The chain recombines TRBV20-1 with TRBJ2-3; D perhaps matches TRBD2 (7 bases). V was clipped by 6 bases and J by 2 bases, with 21 bases between them. CDR3 length: 16 amino acids. Per the germline V gene, CDR1 is DFQATT and CDR2 is SNEGSKA (reference sequence). CDR3 protein: CSAKNREGRNTDTQYF. The CDR3 DNA is TGCAGTGCAAAGAACAGGGAGGGCCGAAACACAGATACGCAGTATTTT.

The chain uses TRBV5-1 and TRBJ2-6; the match to TRBD1 covers 9 bases. Unmatched junction bases numbered 8, after V lost 7 bases and J lost 0 bases. The CDR3 extends over 17 amino acids. Germline values: CDR1 SGHRS, CDR2 YFSETQ. This chain's CDR3 is CASSAGQGFSGANVLTF. As DNA, the CDR3 is TGCGCCAGCTCCGCGGGACAGGGATTCTCTGGGGCCAACGTCCTGACTTTC.

This rearrangement joins TRBV5-1 to TRBJ2-3, with D perhaps matching TRBD1 (5 bases). The V gene lost 1 base and the J gene lost 5 bases, with 11 bases spanning the gap. The length of the CDR3 is 14 residues. Germline CDR1 reads SGHRS; CDR2 reads YFSETQ. CDR3 loop: CASSLSGWGDTQYF. The DNA for the CDR3 is TGCGCCAGCAGCTTGTCAGGGTGGGGAGATACGCAGTATTTT.

A few counts support this clonotype. V and J are TRBV20-1 and TRBJ2-7, with D possibly being TRBD1 or TRBD2 (5 bases each). This CDR3 is built from 14 residues. Germline loops: CDR1 DFQATT, CDR2 SNEGSKA (reference sequence). V lost 1 base, J lost 3 bases, and 13 bases lay in between. The CDR3 region is CSARGRDAFYEQYF. DNA of the CDR3: TGCAGTGCTAGAGGCCGGGACGCCTTCTACGAGCAGTACTTC.